One T cell receptor beta chain is described in this entry. What it recognizes is unknown. TCRdb's table, derived via immunoSEQ multiplex PCR, lists solely in-frame clones and lacks some. The table shows under 150,000 clones, with 91% occurring only once. The data were taken from a study of T cell responses to AZD1222 COVID-19 vaccine. Broader study findings: Repertoire collection took place solely once the T cell response had peaked. Clonal diversity was possibly underestimated; the donors were predominantly white British and more often female.

Trimming removed 4 bases from V and 4 bases from J, with 11 bases in between. The CDR3 loop spans 14 amino acids. Germline CDR1 and CDR2: SGHVT and SQSDAQ. This receptor was obtained from an adult in good health. This specimen consisted of peripheral blood, obtained on day 0 of AZD1222 vaccination. The chain carries TRBV7-4 and TRBJ1-5; D possibly corresponds to TRBD1 (6 bases). CDR3 bases: TGTGCCAGCAGCTGCGGGACACCTAATCAGCCCCAGCATTTT. It specifies CASSCGTPNQPQHF.